One sample yielded the 24 T cell receptor beta chains listed below, sequenced in a study of cytomegalovirus exposure and HLA in healthy donors. In the PCR, 60 Vbeta and 13 Jbeta primers were used. Profiling relied on immunoSEQ multiplex PCR, and the TCRdb table lists in-frame clones only, not all of them. The data show approximately 120,000 clones, about three quarters seen once. What was sequenced was PBMCs. These receptors all stem from a woman aged 40-49 years in good health and CMV-seronegative.

This chain uses TRBV10-1 with TRBJ1-1, with D possibly matching TRBD1 (6 bases). The CDR3 sequence is 16 residues long. Trimming removed 3 bases at V and 4 bases at J, with 18 bases between. Germline lookup yields CDR1 WNHNN and CDR2 SYGVQD (reference sequence). The CDR3, as DNA: TGCGCCAGCAGTGATCTGCCCCAGGGGTCGGTCACTGAAGCTTTCTTT. Amino acid sequence: CASSDLPQGSVTEAFF.

V gene TRBV19 combines with J gene TRBJ2-3; D is possibly TRBD1 (6 bases). Trimming stripped 4 bases from V and 4 bases from J, with 15 bases between. This CDR3 has 15 amino acids. Looked up from germline, CDR1 is LNHDA and CDR2 is SQIVND (reference sequence). The CDR3 DNA is TGTGCCAGTAGTACCCTGCAGGGGTGGGCAGATACGCAGTATTTT. This sequence encodes CASSTLQGWADTQYF.

V and J are TRBV7-9 and TRBJ1-2; no reliable D call. CDR1 and CDR2 (germline): SEHNR, FQNEAQ (reference sequence). Trimming took off 1 base at V and 7 bases at J, with 4 bases between the two ends. This CDR3 spans 11 amino acids. In DNA form, the CDR3 reads TGTGCCAGCAGCTTAGGCGGTGGCTACACCTTC. This encodes CASSLGGGYTF.

The chain uses TRBV11-3 and TRBJ2-1; possible D gene TRBD1, 5 bases. This CDR3 has 14 amino acids. Germline values: CDR1 SGHNT, CDR2 YENEEA. Trimming removed 1 base from V and 6 bases from J, with 10 bases in between. The CDR3 coding sequence is TGTGCCAGCAGCTTAGGACAGTCAAGCAATGAGCAGTTCTTC. It specifies CASSLGQSSNEQFF.

The rearrangement joins TRBV19 to TRBJ2-7; 7 bases agree with TRBD2. The CDR3 runs to 14 residues. Germline V gene sequence: CDR1 LNHDA, CDR2 SQIVND (reference sequence). The ends lost 2 bases at V and 1 base at J; junction bases unmatched: 2. The CDR3 DNA reads as TGTGCCAGTAGTATACGGGGGGAGTCCTACGAGCAGTACTTC. It codes for CASSIRGESYEQYF. Drawing the rest from reference TRBV19 and TRBJ2-7, the complete variable domain is DGGITQSPKYLFRKEGQNVTLSCEQNLNHDAMYWYRQDPGQGLRLIYYSQIVNDFQKGDIAEGYSVSREKKESFPLTVTSAQKNPTAFYLCASSIRGESYEQYFGPGTRLTVT.

This chain links TRBV7-9 with TRBJ2-2, with 9 positions matching TRBD1. J gave up 6 bases and V 6 bases, and 8 bases lay outside the gene matches. From germline, CDR1 is SEHNR and CDR2 FQNEAQ (reference sequence). This CDR3 is built from 15 residues. As DNA, the CDR3 is TGTGCCAGCAGGCCGGGACAGGGATTCCCCGGGGAGCTGTTTTTT. Its protein is CASRPGQGFPGELFF.

The rearrangement links TRBV6-1 to TRBJ2-7, with D possibly TRBD2 on 6 matching bases. The ends were cut back, 5 bases at V and 0 bases at J, with 11 bases in the middle. This CDR3 contains 14 residues. In germline, CDR1 is MNHNS, CDR2 SASEGT. The CDR3 bases are TGTGCCAGCAGTCGCGGGGATACCTCCTACGAGCAGTACTTC. This gives the protein CASSRGDTSYEQYF.

Remarks on this clone: Additional DNA sequences in this sample encode the identical CDR3. The chain links TRBV11-1 to TRBJ1-2; 7 bases fit TRBD1. The CDR3 loop spans 11 amino acids. The germline gives CDR1 SGHAT, CDR2 FQDESV (reference sequence). J gave up 8 bases and V 4 bases, and 1 base lay outside the gene matches. The CDR3, as DNA: TGTGCCAGCAGCTACAGGGGCGGCTACACCTTC. Encoded protein: CASSYRGGYTF.

The count of this clone is one. The chain links TRBV6-6 to TRBJ1-2; D might be TRBD1 (6 bases). The V end lost 6 bases, the J end lost 9 bases, and 11 bases lay between the germline ends. Germline loops: CDR1 MNHNY, CDR2 SVGAGI (reference sequence). The CDR3 loop spans 11 amino acids. The CDR3 DNA follows: TGTGCCAGCAGCCGCGGGGGCAGCTACACCTTC. This translates into CASSRGGSYTF.

Regarding this clone: The same CDR3 also results from other DNA sequences found in this sample. This chain uses TRBV19 with TRBJ2-1, with 11 bases matching TRBD2. The CDR3 runs to 15 residues. CDR1 and CDR2 from the germline V gene are LNHDA and SQIVND (reference sequence). J gave up 3 bases and V 3 bases, and 1 base lay outside the gene matches. CDR3 region: CASSIGTSGYNEQFF. DNA for the CDR3: TGTGCCAGTAGTATCGGGACTAGCGGCTACAATGAGCAGTTCTTC.

The V call is TRBV10-3, the J call TRBJ1-4; tentative D call: TRBD1 (5 bases). Germline CDR1 is ENHRY and CDR2 is SYGVKD. With 11 bases removed from V and 0 bases from J, the gap between germline ends came to 10 bases. CDR3 size: 13 residues. The CDR3 DNA sequence: TGTGCCGCGACAGACACAACTAATGAAAAACTGTTTTTT. Its protein product is CAATDTTNEKLFF.

The V gene is TRBV6-5, the J gene TRBJ2-4; D perhaps matches TRBD2 (5 bases). This CDR3 has 13 residues. Germline V gene data show CDR1 as MNHEY and CDR2 as SVGAGI. The V end was cut by 6 bases, the J end by 1 base, with 7 bases between. DNA of the CDR3: TGTGCCAGCAGGGGCGGGGCCAAAAACATTCAGTACTTC. Translated, it gives CASRGGAKNIQYF.

This clone was seen only once. The chain has TRBV15 and TRBJ1-1; D is possibly TRBD1 (5 bases). CDR3 length: 17 residues. Germline lookup yields CDR1 LNHNV and CDR2 YYDKDF (reference sequence). Trimming removed 1 base from V and 0 bases from J, with 15 bases in between. The CDR3 is CATSRVRGLNLNTEAFF. For the CDR3, the DNA is TGTGCCACCAGCAGAGTAAGGGGACTTAACTTGAACACTGAAGCTTTCTTT.

The table lists this clone with a count of one. The chain carries TRBV5-1 and TRBJ2-3; a weak D match, TRBD1 (6 bases). Germline CDR1 SGHRS, CDR2 YFSETQ. Trimming took off 0 bases at V and 4 bases at J, with 12 bases between the two ends. The CDR3 extends over 15 amino acids. The DNA of the CDR3 is TGCGCCAGCAGCTTGGCCCCGGCAGGGGCAGATACGCAGTATTTT. Translated, it gives CASSLAPAGADTQYF.

V gene TRBV6-1 combines with J gene TRBJ1-5; TRBD1 agrees at 7 bases. The germline gives CDR1 MNHNS, CDR2 SASEGT. CDR3 length: 14 residues. Unmatched junction bases numbered 2, after V lost 6 bases and J lost 0 bases. Here the CDR3 DNA reads TGTGCCAGCAGGGGACAGTATAGCAATCAGCCCCAGCATTTT. Protein sequence: CASRGQYSNQPQHF.

About this clone itself: Germline and junction disagree at one end, which may indicate a read error. The rearrangement links TRBV6-6 to TRBJ1-2; tentative D call: TRBD1 (6 bases). The length of the CDR3 is 10 residues. Per the germline V gene, CDR1 is MNHNY and CDR2 is SVGAGI (reference sequence). In DNA form, the CDR3 reads TGTGCCAGCAGGGCCGACAGGACCGCCTTC. Its translation is CASRADRTAF.

The V and J genes are TRBV28 and TRBJ1-6, with a weak D call TRBD1 (5 bases). The CDR3 loop spans 16 amino acids. The germline V gene has CDR1 MDHEN and CDR2 SYDVKM. V was shortened by 3 bases and J by 6 bases, with 15 bases between the two germline ends. CDR3 bases: TGTGCCAGCAGTTTCCTCCTCTCGGGGGTTAATTCACCCCTCCACTTT. As protein: CASSFLLSGVNSPLHF.

The V and J genes are TRBV6-5 and TRBJ1-6; the D gene is possibly TRBD1 (5 bases). CDR1 is MNHEY, CDR2 SVGAGI, per germline. V was pared by 6 bases and J by 10 bases, with 13 bases between. This CDR3 is built from 13 residues. CDR3 DNA sequence: TGTGCCAGCAGACCACCGGGGGTCTCACCCCTCCACTTT. Its protein product is CASRPPGVSPLHF.

V usage is TRBV4-1 and J usage is TRBJ2-7; 10 nucleotides match TRBD1. This CDR3 region has 20 residues. V dropped 2 bases and J dropped 2; count of bases not matched to a gene: 18. Germline CDR1 reads MGHRA; CDR2 reads YSYEKL. CDR3 residues: CASSQPYRDRGRTTTYEQYF. CDR3 DNA sequence: TGCGCCAGCAGCCAACCTTATCGGGACAGGGGCCGAACAACGACCTACGAGCAGTACTTC.

This clone was detected only once. This rearrangement joins TRBV10-3 to TRBJ1-5, with D tentatively TRBD1 (5 bases). The CDR3 length is 16 residues. Germline V CDR1 and CDR2: ENHRY, SYGVKD. Trimming shortened V by 10 bases and J by 0 bases, and 19 bases separated the two germline ends. CDR3 bases: TGTGCCACCAACCTGGGGGTGGGGGGTAGCAATCAGCCCCAGCATTTT. Its translation is CATNLGVGGSNQPQHF.

The chain has TRBV4-1 and TRBJ2-7; D remains unclear. This CDR3 is built from 15 residues. Germline CDR1 MGHRA, CDR2 YSYEKL. V lost 1 base, J lost 3 bases, and 13 bases lay in between. The CDR3 protein is CASSQARRGSYEQYF. The CDR3 bases are TGCGCCAGCAGCCAAGCGCGGCGTGGTAGCTACGAGCAGTACTTC.

This clone was seen only once. V is TRBV21-1 and J is TRBJ1-5; the DNA was not used to check the table's D call, TRBD1. TRBV21-1 counts as a pseudogene. The CDR3 length is 17 residues. CDR3 sequence reads: CASSDWTGPFCNQPQHF. The CDR3 DNA reads TGTGCCAGCAGCGATTGGACAGGGCCTTTCTGCAATCAGCCCCAGCATTTT.

The rearrangement joins TRBV11-3 to TRBJ1-1, with D unresolved. V shed 5 bases and J shed 2 bases, with 9 bases lying between them. This CDR3 has 13 residues. The germline V gene encodes CDR1 SGHNT and CDR2 YENEEA. The CDR3 nucleotides are TGTGCCAGCAGCCCCTCAGGAAACACTGAAGCTTTCTTT. It codes for CASSPSGNTEAFF.

CDR3 bases: TGTGCCAGCAGCGTAGGCCAGGGGAGAAACACCATATATTTT. It is translated as CASSVGQGRNTIYF. This chain connects TRBV9 to TRBJ1-3, with a weak D call TRBD1 (6 bases). CDR3 length equals 14 residues. Germline lookup yields CDR1 SGDLS and CDR2 YYNGEE. Between the trimmed V and J ends, which lost 0 bases and 5 bases, there was a span of 9 bases.